These T cell receptor beta chains were read from a single sample in a study of cytomegalovirus exposure and HLA in healthy donors. Repertoires were generated with immunoSEQ multiplex PCR, while TCRdb's copy carries only in-frame clones and drops some. The data hold 70,000 to 95,000 clones, with 62% observed a single time. Sequenced: PBMCs. The receptors originated from a woman aged 25 to 39 in good health and CMV-seropositive. Each CDR3 is given with its conserved first and last residue. D genes are given only for firm matches. Some rows mark clone size as missing; the rest say once, few, many or name a class of expanded clone.

TRBV6-7	-	TRBD1	TRBJ2-7	TGTGCCAGCAGAGTATACTGGACAGGGACCTACGAGCAGTACTTC	CASRVYWTGTYEQYF
TRBV4-1	-	TRBD2	TRBJ2-3	TGCGCCAGCAGCCAATTTCTAGCGGGGGGAACAGATACGCAGTATTTT	CASSQFLAGGTDTQYF
TRBV27	-	-	TRBJ1-4	TGTGCCAGCAGTCCCGGACAGCTTGGGTTCGAAAAACTGTTTTTT	CASSPGQLGFEKLFF
TRBV30	-	TRBD1	TRBJ1-1	TGTGCCTGGAGTGTGTTGGGACAGCTGGACACTGAAGCTTTCTTT	CAWSVLGQLDTEAFF
TRBV18	once	-	TRBJ2-7	TGTGCCAGCTCACCAAGGGGCAGGGGGGCTTCCTACGAGCAGTACTTC	CASSPRGRGASYEQYF
TRBV5-1	-	TRBD2	TRBJ2-1	TGCGCCAGCAGCTGGGGGACTAGCGTGGGCTACAATGAGCAGTTCTTC	CASSWGTSVGYNEQFF
TRBV15	-	TRBD2	TRBJ2-7	TGTGCCACCAGCAAGGGACTAGCGGGGGAATACGAGCAGTACTTC	CATSKGLAGEYEQYF
TRBV2	-	TRBD1	TRBJ1-4	TGTGCCAGCAGTGGACACCCAGGGGGTGAAAAACTGTTTTTT	CASSGHPGGEKLFF
TRBV11-2	-	-	TRBJ2-7	TGTGCCAGCAGCTTTCCCACCTACGAGCAGTACTTC	CASSFPTYEQYF
TRBV5-1	-	-	TRBJ1-2	TGCGCCAGTCGACTGGGTCCTAACTATGGCTACACCTTC	CASRLGPNYGYTF
TRBV19	-	-	TRBJ2-7	TGTGCCAGTAGTCAGGGCATATTAGCCTACGAGCAGTACTTC	CASSQGILAYEQYF